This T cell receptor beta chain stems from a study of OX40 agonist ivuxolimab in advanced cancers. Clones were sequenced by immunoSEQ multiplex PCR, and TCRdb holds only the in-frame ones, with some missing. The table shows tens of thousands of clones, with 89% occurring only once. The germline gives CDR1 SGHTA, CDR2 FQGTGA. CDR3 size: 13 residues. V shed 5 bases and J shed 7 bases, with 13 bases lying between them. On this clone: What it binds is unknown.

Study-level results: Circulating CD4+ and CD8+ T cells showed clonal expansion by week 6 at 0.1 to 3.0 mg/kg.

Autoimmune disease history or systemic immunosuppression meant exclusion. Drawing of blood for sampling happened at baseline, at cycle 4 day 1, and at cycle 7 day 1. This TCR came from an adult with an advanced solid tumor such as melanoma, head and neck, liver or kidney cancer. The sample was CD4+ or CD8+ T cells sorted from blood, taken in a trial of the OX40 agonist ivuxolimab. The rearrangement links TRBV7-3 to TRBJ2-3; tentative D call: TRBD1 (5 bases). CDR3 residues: CASSADDSNTQYF. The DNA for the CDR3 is TGTGCCAGCAGCGCCGACGACAGTAATACGCAGTATTTT.